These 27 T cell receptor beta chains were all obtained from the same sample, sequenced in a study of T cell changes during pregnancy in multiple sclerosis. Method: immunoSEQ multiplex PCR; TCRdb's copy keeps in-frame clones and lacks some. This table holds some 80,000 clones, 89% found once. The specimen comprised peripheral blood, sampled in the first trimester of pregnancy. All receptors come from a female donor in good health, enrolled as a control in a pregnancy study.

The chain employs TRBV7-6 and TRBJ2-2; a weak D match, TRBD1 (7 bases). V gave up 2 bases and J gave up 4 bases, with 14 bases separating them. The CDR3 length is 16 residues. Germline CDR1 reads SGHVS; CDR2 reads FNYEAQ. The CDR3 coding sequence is TGTGCCAGCAGCTTATTCTCAGGGGGGACCACCGGGGAGCTGTTTTTT. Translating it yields CASSLFSGGTTGELFF.

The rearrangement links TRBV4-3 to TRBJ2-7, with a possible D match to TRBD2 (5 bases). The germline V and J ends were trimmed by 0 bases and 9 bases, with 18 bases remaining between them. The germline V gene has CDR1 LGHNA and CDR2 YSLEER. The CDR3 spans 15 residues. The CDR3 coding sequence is TGCGCCAGCAGCCAAGATTCCCGGGGAGAGGGAATGCAGTACTTC. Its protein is CASSQDSRGEGMQYF.

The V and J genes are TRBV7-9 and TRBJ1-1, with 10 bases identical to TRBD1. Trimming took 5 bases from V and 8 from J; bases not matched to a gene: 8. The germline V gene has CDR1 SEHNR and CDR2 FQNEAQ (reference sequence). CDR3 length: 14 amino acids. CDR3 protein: CASSPTGTGDEAFF. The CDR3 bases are TGTGCCAGCAGCCCGACCGGGACAGGGGACGAAGCTTTCTTT.

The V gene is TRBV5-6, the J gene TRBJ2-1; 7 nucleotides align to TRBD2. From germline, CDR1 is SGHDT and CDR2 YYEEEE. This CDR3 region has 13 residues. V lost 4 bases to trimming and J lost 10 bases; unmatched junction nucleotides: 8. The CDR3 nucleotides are TGTGCCAGCAGCCCCGGGGGTAGCGGGGAGCAGTTCTTC. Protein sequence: CASSPGGSGEQFF.

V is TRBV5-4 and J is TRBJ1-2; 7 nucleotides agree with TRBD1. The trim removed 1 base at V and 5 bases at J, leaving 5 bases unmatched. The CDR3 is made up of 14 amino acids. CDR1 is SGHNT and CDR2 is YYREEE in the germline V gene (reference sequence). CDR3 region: CASSLQGGLYGYTF. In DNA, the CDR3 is TGTGCCAGCAGCTTGCAGGGGGGCCTATATGGCTACACCTTC.

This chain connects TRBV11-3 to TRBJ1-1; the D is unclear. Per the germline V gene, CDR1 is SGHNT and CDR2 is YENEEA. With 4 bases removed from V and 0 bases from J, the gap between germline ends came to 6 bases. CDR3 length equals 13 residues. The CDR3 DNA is TGTGCCAGCAGCTACGGGGTGAACACTGAAGCTTTCTTT. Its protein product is CASSYGVNTEAFF.

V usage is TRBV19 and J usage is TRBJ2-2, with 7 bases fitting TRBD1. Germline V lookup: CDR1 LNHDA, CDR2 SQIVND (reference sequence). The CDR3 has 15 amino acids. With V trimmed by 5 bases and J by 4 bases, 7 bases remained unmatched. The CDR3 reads CASSPRQGSTGELFF. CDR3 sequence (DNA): TGTGCCAGTAGTCCGAGACAGGGAAGCACCGGGGAGCTGTTTTTT.

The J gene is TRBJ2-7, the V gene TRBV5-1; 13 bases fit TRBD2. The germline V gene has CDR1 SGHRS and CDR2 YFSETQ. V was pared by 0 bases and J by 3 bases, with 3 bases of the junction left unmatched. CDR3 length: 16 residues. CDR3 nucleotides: TGCGCCAGCAGCTTGGTACTAGCGGGAGGGGGCTACGAGCAGTACTTC. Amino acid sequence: CASSLVLAGGGYEQYF.

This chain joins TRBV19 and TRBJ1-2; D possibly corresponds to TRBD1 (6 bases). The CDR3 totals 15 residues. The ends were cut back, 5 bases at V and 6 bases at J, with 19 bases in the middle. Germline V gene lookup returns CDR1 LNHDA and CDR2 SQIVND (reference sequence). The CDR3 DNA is TGTGCCAGTAGTCAAACGATAACAGGGAGTAATGGCTACACCTTC. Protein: CASSQTITGSNGYTF.

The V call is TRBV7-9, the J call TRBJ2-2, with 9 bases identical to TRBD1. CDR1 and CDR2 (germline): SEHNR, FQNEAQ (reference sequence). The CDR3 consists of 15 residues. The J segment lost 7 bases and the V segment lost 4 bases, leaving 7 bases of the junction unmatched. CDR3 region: CASSSGQGWNGELFF. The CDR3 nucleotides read TGTGCCAGCAGCTCGGGACAGGGATGGAACGGGGAGCTGTTTTTT.

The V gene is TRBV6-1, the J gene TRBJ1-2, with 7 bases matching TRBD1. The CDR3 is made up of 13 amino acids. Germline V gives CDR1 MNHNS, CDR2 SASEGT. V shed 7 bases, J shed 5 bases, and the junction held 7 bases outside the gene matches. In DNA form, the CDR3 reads TGTGCCAGCACCTTAGGGACAGTGTATGGCTACACCTTC. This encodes CASTLGTVYGYTF.

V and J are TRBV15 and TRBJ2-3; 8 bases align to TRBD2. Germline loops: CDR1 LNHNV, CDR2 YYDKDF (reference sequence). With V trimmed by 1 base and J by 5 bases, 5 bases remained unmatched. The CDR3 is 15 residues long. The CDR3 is CATSRAGGARDTQYF. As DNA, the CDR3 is TGTGCCACCAGCAGAGCGGGAGGGGCTAGAGATACGCAGTATTTT.

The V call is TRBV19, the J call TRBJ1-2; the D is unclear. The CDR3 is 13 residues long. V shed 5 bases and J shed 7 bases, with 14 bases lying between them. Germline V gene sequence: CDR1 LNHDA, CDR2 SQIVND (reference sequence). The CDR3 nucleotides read TGTGCCAGTAGTCCCCCGGGGTCGGGTGGCTACACCTTC. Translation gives CASSPPGSGGYTF.

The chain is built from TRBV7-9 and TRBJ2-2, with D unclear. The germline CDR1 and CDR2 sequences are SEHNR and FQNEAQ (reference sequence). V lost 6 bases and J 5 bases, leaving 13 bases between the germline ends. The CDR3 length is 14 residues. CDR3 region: CASSREAKTGELFF. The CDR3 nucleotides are TGTGCCAGCAGTCGAGAAGCTAAAACCGGGGAGCTGTTTTTT. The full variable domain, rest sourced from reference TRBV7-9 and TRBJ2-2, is DTGVSQNPRHKITKRGQNVTFRCDPISEHNRLYWYRQTLGQGPEFLTYFQNEAQLEKSRLLSDRFSAERPKGSFSTLEIQRTEQGDSAMYLCASSREAKTGELFFGEGSRLTVL.

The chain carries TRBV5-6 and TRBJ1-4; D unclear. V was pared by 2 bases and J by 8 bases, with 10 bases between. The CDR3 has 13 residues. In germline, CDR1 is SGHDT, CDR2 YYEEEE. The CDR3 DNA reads TGTGCCAGCAGCTTATATACCGGGGAAAAACTGTTTTTT. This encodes CASSLYTGEKLFF.

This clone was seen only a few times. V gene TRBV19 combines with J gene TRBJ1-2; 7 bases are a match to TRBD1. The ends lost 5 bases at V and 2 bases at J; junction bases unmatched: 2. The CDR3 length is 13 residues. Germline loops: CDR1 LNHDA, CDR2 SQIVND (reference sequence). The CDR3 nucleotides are TGTGCCAGTAGTCAGACAGGGAACTATGGCTACACCTTC. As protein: CASSQTGNYGYTF.

CDR3 in amino acids: CAISEVAGGSYEQYF. The CDR3 nucleotides are TGTGCCATCAGTGAGGTAGCGGGAGGTTCCTACGAGCAGTACTTC. The gene calls are TRBV10-3 and TRBJ2-7; 10 nucleotides agree with TRBD2. This CDR3 comprises 15 residues. V trimming: 2 bases; J trimming: 1 base; junction bases outside the gene matches: 2. Germline V gene lookup returns CDR1 ENHRY and CDR2 SYGVKD.

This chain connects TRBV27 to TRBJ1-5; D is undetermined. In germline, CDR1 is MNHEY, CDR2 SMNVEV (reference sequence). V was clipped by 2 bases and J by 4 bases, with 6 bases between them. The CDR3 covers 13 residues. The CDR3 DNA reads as TGTGCCAGCAGTTTAGAGAGGAATCAGCCCCAGCATTTT. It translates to CASSLERNQPQHF.

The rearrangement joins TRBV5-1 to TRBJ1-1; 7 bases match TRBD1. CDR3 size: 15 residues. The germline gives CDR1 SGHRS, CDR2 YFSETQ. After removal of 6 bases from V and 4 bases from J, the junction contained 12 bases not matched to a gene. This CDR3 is CASTSRGQLGTEAFF. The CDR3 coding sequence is TGCGCCAGCACTTCGAGGGGGCAGTTGGGCACTGAAGCTTTCTTT.

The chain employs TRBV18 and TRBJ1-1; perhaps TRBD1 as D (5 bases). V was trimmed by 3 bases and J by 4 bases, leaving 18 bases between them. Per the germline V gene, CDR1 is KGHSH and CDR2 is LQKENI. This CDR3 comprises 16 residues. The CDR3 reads CASSPPWVSRGTEAFF. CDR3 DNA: TGTGCCAGCTCACCTCCGTGGGTGAGTAGGGGCACTGAAGCTTTCTTT.

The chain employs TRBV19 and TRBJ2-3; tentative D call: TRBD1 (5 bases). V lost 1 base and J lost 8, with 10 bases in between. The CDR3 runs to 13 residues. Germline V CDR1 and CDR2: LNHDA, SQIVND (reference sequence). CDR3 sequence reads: CASSIASQGTQYF. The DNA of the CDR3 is TGTGCCAGTAGTATAGCTTCCCAGGGTACGCAGTATTTT.

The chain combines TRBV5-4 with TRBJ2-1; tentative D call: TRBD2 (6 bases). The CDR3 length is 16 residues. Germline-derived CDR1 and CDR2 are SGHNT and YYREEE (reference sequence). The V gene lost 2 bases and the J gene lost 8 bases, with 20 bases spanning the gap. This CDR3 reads CASSFRSTSPGHEQFF. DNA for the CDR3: TGTGCCAGCAGCTTTCGTAGTACTAGCCCGGGCCATGAGCAGTTCTTC.

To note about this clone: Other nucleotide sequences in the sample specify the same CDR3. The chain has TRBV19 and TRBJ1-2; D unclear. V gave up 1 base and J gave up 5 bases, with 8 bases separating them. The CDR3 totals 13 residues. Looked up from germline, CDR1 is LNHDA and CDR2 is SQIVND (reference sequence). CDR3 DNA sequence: TGTGCCAGTAGTATAGTACTGTCTTATGGCTACACCTTC. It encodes CASSIVLSYGYTF.

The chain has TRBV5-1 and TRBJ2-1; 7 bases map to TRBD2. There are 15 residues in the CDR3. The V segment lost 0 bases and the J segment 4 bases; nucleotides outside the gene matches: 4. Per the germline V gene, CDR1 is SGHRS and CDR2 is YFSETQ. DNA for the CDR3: TGCGCCAGCAGCTTGGCCCTAGCGGCTTACAATGAGCAGTTCTTC. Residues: CASSLALAAYNEQFF.

CDR3 amino acids: CASSPSTETVRGYTF. The CDR3 region has the DNA TGTGCCAGCAGCCCCAGTACGGAGACTGTGAGGGGCTACACCTTC. This chain connects TRBV7-9 to TRBJ1-2; D uncertain. The CDR3 runs to 15 residues. Germline loops: CDR1 SEHNR, CDR2 FQNEAQ (reference sequence). The ends were cut back, 5 bases at V and 8 bases at J, with 21 bases in the middle. Combining the CDR3 with reference TRBV7-9 and TRBJ1-2 gives the whole variable domain DTGVSQNPRHKITKRGQNVTFRCDPISEHNRLYWYRQTLGQGPEFLTYFQNEAQLEKSRLLSDRFSAERPKGSFSTLEIQRTEQGDSAMYLCASSPSTETVRGYTFGSGTRLTVV.

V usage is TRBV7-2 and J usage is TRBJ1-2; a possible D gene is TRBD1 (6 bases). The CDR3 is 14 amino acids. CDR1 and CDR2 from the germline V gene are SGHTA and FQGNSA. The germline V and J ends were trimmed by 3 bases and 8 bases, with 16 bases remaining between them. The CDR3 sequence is CASSFGQTPGGYTF. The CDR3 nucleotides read TGTGCCAGCAGCTTCGGACAGACCCCTGGAGGCTACACCTTC.

This CDR3 reads CASSLDGGSTDTQYF. CDR3 nucleotides: TGTGCCAGCAGCTTAGATGGAGGGAGCACAGATACGCAGTATTTT. This chain joins TRBV7-2 and TRBJ2-3; the D gene is possibly TRBD2 (6 bases). The CDR3 is 15 amino acids. CDR1 is SGHTA, CDR2 FQGNSA, per germline. Trimming removed 1 base at V and 0 bases at J, with 8 bases between.